This T cell receptor beta chain derives from a study of blood T cell repertoires in COVID-19. On the study more broadly: T cells, B-cell-depleted T cells, or PBMCs provided the cDNA or gDNA that served as material.

The ends lost 6 bases at V and 2 bases at J; junction bases unmatched: 7. The CDR3 runs to 15 residues. Germline assignment: CDR1 SGHRS and CDR2 YFSETQ. Here immunoSEQ multiplex PCR was the method, and the copy in TCRdb shows in-frame clones only, minus some. This sample carries about 350,000 clones, over 75% of them seen once, and the ten largest clones take around 3%. J is TRBJ2-1 and V is TRBV5-1, with 8 nucleotides matching TRBD2. Source material: PBMCs or T cells enriched from blood (not recorded which). This clonotype originated in a woman in her twenties or thirties who had recovered from COVID-19. The CDR3 protein is CASTRAGGTYNEQFF. CDR3 DNA: TGCGCCAGCACTCGGGCGGGGGGCACCTACAATGAGCAGTTCTTC.